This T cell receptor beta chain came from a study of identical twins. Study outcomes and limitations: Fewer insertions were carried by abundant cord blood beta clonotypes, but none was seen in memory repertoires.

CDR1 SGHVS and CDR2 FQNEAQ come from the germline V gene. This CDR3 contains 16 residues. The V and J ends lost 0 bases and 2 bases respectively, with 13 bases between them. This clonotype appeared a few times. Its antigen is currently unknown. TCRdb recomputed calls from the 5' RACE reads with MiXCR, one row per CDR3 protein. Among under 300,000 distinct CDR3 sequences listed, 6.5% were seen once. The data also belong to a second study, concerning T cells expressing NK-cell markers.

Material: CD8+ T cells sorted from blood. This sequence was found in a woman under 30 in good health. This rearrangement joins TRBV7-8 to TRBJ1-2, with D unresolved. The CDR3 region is CASSLARHRSNYGYTF. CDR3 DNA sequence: TGTGCCAGCAGCTTAGCTCGACATAGAAGCAACTATGGCTACACCTTC. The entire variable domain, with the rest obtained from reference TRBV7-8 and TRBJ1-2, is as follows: GAGVSQSPRYKVAKRGQDVALRCDPISGHVSLFWYQQALGQGPEFLTYFQNEAQLDKSGLPSDRFFAERPEGSVSTLKIQRTQQEDSAVYLCASSLARHRSNYGYTFGSGTRLTVV.